What follows are 9 T cell receptor beta chains derived from one specimen sequenced in a study of neurological immune-mediated disorders. Via MiXCR, TCRdb re-called the 5' RACE reads, giving one row per CDR3 protein. Among about 62,000 distinct CDR3 sequences listed, over 3.5% were seen once. What was sequenced was PBMCs. The receptor source for this set is a woman aged 45-59 years with multiple sclerosis.

At least ten counts were recorded for this clonotype. The V call is TRBV4-3, the J call TRBJ2-2, with TRBD2 matching over 14 bases. Trimming removed 0 bases from V and 3 bases from J; junction bases left unmatched: 6. Germline values: CDR1 LGHNA, CDR2 YSLEER. CDR3 length: 19 amino acids. The CDR3 region has the DNA TGCGCCAGCAGCCAAGACGGGACTAGCGGGAGAGTGTACACCGGGGAGCTGTTTTTT. Translation gives CASSQDGTSGRVYTGELFF.

The chain has TRBV7-2 and TRBJ2-5, with 10 bases matching TRBD2. Germline loops: CDR1 SGHTA, CDR2 FQGNSA. The CDR3 consists of 15 residues. V trimming: 5 bases; J trimming: 3 bases; junction bases outside the gene matches: 6. As DNA, the CDR3 is TGTGCCAGCAGCCCTCCGGGACTAGCGAAAGAGACCCAGTACTTC. Its protein product is CASSPPGLAKETQYF.

Details on this clonotype: A read error may be the cause here, since a much bigger clone is one base away. The chain has TRBV7-2 and TRBJ2-2; no reliable D call. The CDR3 is 15 amino acids. Trimming cost V 4 bases and J 5 bases, with 14 bases left between them. Germline V gene sequence: CDR1 SGHTA, CDR2 FQGNSA. This chain's CDR3 is CASSSTVMRTGELFF. The CDR3 DNA follows: TGTGCCAGCAGCTCTACAGTGATGAGGACCGGGGAGCTGTTTTTT.

The table lists this clonotype with many counts. The chain is built from TRBV7-9 and TRBJ2-7, with 8 nucleotides matching TRBD1. Trimming removed 3 bases from V and 6 bases from J; junction bases left unmatched: 16. CDR1 is SEHNR, CDR2 FQNEAQ, per germline (reference sequence). The CDR3 length is 17 residues. The DNA of the CDR3 is TGTGCCAGCAGCTTGAATTTCGTGCGGCAGGGGGCCTCCGAGCAGTACTTC. It specifies CASSLNFVRQGASEQYF. Complete variable domain (other parts from reference TRBV7-9 and TRBJ2-7): DTGVSQNPRHKITKRGQNVTFRCDPISEHNRLYWYRQTLGQGPEFLTYFQNEAQLEKSRLLSDRFSAERPKGSFSTLEIQRTEQGDSAMYLCASSLNFVRQGASEQYFGPGTRLTVT.

This clonotype occurred many times. V is TRBV20-1 and J is TRBJ2-5, with 7 nucleotides matching TRBD1. Germline V gene sequence: CDR1 DFQATT, CDR2 SNEGSKA (reference sequence). Trimming cost V 4 bases and J 4 bases; bases outside gene matches: 9. The CDR3 runs 14 residues. CDR3 nucleotide sequence: TGCAGTGCTACCGCCGGGACAGTTACAGAGACCCAGTACTTC. Translating gives CSATAGTVTETQYF.

This clonotype was counted at least ten times. The J gene is TRBJ2-7, the V gene TRBV29-1, with D tentatively TRBD1 or TRBD2 (5 bases each). The CDR3 runs 13 residues. With 7 bases removed from V and 7 bases from J, the gap between germline ends came to 20 bases. Germline V gene data show CDR1 as SQVTM and CDR2 as ANQGSEA. CDR3 DNA: TGCAGCGCACAAAACCAGGGTGGCGGGGAGCAGTACTTC. This gives the protein CSAQNQGGGEQYF.

This clonotype was recorded many times. The chain uses TRBV15 and TRBJ2-1, with D possibly TRBD1 on 6 matching bases. From germline, CDR1 is LNHNV and CDR2 YYDKDF (reference sequence). This CDR3 spans 13 amino acids. V lost 5 bases and J lost 4, with 9 bases in between. Here the CDR3 DNA reads TGTGCCACCAGCCCGGGACAATACAATGAGCAGTTCTTC. It codes for CATSPGQYNEQFF.

This clonotype has ten or more counts. V is TRBV20-1 and J is TRBJ2-1; TRBD2 matches 12 bases. V trimming: 1 base; J trimming: 0 bases; junction bases outside the gene matches: 7. Germline values: CDR1 DFQATT, CDR2 SNEGSKA (reference sequence). The CDR3 extends over 18 amino acids. The CDR3 DNA reads as TGCAGTGCTAGAGGACTAGCGGGGGACAAAAGCTCCTACAATGAGCAGTTCTTC. Translating gives CSARGLAGDKSSYNEQFF.

In its sample, this clonotype was seen many times. The chain couples TRBV12-3 or TRBV12-4 to TRBJ1-4; tentative D call: TRBD1 (6 bases). Trimming cost V 3 bases and J 5 bases, with 10 bases left between them. This CDR3 region has 14 residues. Written as DNA, the CDR3 is TGTGCCAGCAGTTTGAGAGGGGGAAATGAAAAACTGTTTTTT. Amino acids: CASSLRGGNEKLFF.